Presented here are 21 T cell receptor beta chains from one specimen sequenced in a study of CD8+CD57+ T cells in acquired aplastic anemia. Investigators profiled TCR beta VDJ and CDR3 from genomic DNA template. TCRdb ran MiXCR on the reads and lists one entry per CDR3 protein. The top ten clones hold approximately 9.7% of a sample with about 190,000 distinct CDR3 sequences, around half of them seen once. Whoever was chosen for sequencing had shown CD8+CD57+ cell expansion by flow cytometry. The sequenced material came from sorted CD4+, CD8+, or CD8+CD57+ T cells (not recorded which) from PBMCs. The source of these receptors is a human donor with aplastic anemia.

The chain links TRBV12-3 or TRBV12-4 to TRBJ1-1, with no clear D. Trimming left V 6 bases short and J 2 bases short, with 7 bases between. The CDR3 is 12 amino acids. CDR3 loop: CASRPGNTEAFF. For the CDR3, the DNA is TGTGCCAGCAGGCCGGGAAACACTGAAGCTTTCTTT.

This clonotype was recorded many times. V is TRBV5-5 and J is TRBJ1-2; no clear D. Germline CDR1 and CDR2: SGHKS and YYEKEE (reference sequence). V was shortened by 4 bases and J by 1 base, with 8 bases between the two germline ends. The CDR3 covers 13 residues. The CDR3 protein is CASSTDNNYGYTF. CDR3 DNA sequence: TGTGCCAGCAGCACCGACAATAACTATGGCTACACCTTC.

CDR3 protein: CSARGSSGDYEQYF. In nucleotides, the CDR3 is TGCAGTGCTAGAGGATCTAGCGGGGATTACGAGCAGTACTTC. The chain links TRBV20-1 to TRBJ2-7; 9 nucleotides line up with TRBD2. With V trimmed by 1 base and J by 4 bases, 5 bases remained unmatched. CDR3 length: 14 amino acids. Germline V gene sequence: CDR1 DFQATT, CDR2 SNEGSKA (reference sequence).

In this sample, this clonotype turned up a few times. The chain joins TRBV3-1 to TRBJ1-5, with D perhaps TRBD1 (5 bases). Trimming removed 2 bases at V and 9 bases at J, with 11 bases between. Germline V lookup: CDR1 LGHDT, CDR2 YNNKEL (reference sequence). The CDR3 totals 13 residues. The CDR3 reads CASSQLRGGPQHF. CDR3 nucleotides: TGTGCCAGCAGCCAATTGAGGGGCGGGCCCCAGCATTTT. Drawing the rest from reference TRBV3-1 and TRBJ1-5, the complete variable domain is DTAVSQTPKYLVTQMGNDKSIKCEQNLGHDTMYWYKQDSKKFLKIMFSYNNKELIINETVPNRFSPKSPDKAHLNLHINSLELGDSAVYFCASSQLRGGPQHFGDGTRLSIL.

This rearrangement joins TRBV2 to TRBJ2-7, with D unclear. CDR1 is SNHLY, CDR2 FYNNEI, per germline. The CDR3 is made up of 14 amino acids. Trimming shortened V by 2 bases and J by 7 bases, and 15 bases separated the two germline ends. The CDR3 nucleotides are TGTGCCAGCAGTGAAAGGGCAGGCCTCAGGGAGCAGTACTTC. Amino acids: CASSERAGLREQYF.

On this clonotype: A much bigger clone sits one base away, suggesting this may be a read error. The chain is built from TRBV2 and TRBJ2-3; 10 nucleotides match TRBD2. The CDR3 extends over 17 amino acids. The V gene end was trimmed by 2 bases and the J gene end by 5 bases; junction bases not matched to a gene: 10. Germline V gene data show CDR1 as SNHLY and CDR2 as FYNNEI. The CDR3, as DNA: TGTGCCAGCAGTGAAAGGTTAGCGGGAGGTTCCGGAGATACGCAGTATTTT. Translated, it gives CASSERLAGGSGDTQYF.

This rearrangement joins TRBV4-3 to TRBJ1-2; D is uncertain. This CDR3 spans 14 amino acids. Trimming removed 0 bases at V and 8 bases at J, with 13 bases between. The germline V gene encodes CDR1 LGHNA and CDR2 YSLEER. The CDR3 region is CASSQEREVEGYTF. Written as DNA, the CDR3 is TGCGCCAGCAGCCAAGAAAGAGAGGTCGAGGGCTACACCTTC.

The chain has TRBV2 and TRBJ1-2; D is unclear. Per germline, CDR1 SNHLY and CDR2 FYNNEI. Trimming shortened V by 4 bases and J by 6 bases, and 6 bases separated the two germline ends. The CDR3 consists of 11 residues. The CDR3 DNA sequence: TGTGCCAGCAGTGTATTCGATGGCTACACCTTC. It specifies CASSVFDGYTF.

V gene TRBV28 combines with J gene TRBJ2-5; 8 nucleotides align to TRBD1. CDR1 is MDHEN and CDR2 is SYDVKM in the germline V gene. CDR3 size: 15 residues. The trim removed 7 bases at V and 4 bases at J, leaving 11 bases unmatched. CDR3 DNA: TGTGCCAGCAAGACTCAGGGGGCGGTCGGAGAGACCCAGTACTTC. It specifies CASKTQGAVGETQYF.

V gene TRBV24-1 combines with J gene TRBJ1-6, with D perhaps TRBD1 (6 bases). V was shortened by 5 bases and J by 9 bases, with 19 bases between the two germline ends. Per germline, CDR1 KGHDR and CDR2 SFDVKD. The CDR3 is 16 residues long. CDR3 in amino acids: CATSGGHGSGLSPLHF. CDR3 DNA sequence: TGTGCCACCAGTGGGGGACACGGATCCGGGCTTTCACCCCTCCACTTT.

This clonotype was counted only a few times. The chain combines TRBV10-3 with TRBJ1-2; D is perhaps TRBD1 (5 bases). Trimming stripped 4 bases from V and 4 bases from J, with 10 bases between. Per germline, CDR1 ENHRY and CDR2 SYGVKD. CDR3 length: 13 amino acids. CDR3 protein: CAISVDSSYGYTF. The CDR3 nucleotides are TGTGCCATCAGTGTCGACAGCTCCTATGGCTACACCTTC.

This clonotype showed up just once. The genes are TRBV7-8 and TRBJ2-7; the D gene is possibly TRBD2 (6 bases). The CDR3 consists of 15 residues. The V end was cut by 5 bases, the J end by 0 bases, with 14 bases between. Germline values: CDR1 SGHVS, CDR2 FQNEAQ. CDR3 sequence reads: CASSAPGDYSYEQYF. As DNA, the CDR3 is TGTGCCAGCAGCGCCCCGGGGGATTACTCCTACGAGCAGTACTTC.

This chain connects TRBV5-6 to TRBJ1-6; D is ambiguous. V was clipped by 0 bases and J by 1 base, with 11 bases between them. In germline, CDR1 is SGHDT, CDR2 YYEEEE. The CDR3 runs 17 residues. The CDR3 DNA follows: TGTGCCAGCAGCTTGGATGCCGGCGGGTCCTATAATTCACCCCTCCACTTT. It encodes CASSLDAGGSYNSPLHF. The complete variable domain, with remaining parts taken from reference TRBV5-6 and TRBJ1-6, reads DAGVTQSPTHLIKTRGQQVTLRCSPKSGHDTVSWYQQALGQGPQFIFQYYEEEERQRGNFPDRFSGHQFPNYSSELNVNALLLGDSALYLCASSLDAGGSYNSPLHFGNGTRLTVT.

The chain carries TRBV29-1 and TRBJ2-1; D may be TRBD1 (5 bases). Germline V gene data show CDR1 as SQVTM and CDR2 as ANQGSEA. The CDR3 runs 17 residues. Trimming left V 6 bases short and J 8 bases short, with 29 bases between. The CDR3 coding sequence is TGCAGCGTCCGACCAGACAGACATTCTAGGAATAGGGATGAGCAGTTCTTC. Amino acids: CSVRPDRHSRNRDEQFF.

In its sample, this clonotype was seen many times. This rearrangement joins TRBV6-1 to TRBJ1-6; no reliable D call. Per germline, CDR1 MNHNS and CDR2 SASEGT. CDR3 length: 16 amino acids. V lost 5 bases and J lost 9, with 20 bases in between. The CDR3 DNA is TGTGCCAGCAGTCCCATGGCGGGGATGGCTAGTTCACCCCTCCACTTT. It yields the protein CASSPMAGMASSPLHF.

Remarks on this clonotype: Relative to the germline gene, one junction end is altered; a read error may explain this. The CDR3 region has the DNA TGTGCCAGCAGGCGTTCTGGGCTAGTAGAGACTCAGTACTTC. The encoded protein is CASRRSGLVETQYF. The chain carries TRBV2 and TRBJ2-5; D is unresolved. Germline V CDR1 and CDR2: SNHLY, FYNNEI. The CDR3 consists of 14 residues.

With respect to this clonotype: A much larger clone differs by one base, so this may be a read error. Written as DNA, the CDR3 is TGTGCCCGCAGCTTTCCAGGGGGGTTGGAGACCCAGTACTTC. This encodes CARSFPGGLETQYF. The chain employs TRBV7-2 and TRBJ2-5; D possibly corresponds to TRBD1 (7 bases). Germline CDR1 SGHTA, CDR2 FQGNSA. The CDR3 is 14 residues long.

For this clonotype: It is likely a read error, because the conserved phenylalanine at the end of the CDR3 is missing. CDR3 in amino acids: CASSLQVGSGANEQFY. In DNA, the CDR3 is TGCGCCAGCAGCTTGCAAGTGGGGAGTGGGGCCAATGAGCAGTTCTAC. The chain has TRBV5-1 and TRBJ2-1; D assignment may be TRBD1 or TRBD2 (5 bases each). CDR3 length: 16 residues. The germline V gene has CDR1 SGHRS and CDR2 YFSETQ. V lost 1 base and J 6 bases, leaving 17 bases between the germline ends.

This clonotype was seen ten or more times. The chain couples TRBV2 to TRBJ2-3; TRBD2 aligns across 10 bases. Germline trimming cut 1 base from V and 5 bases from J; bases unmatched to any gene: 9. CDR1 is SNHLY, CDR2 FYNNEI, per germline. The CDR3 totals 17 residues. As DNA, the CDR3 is TGTGCCAGCAGTGAAGGGGTAGCGGGAGGTTCCGGAGATACGCAGTATTTT. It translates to CASSEGVAGGSGDTQYF.

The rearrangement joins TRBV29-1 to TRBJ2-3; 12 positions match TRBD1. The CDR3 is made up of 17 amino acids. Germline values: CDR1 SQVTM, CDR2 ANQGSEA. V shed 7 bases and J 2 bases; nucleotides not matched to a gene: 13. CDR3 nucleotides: TGCAGCGCCGATGGCTTCTGGGACAGGGGGCCCACAGATACGCAGTATTTT. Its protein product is CSADGFWDRGPTDTQYF.

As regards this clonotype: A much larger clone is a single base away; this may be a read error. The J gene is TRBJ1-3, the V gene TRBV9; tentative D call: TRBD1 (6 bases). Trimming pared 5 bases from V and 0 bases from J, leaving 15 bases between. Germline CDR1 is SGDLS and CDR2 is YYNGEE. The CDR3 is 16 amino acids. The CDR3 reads CASSQRTDSSGNTIYF. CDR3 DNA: TGTGCCAGCAGTCAAAGGACAGACTCCTCTGGAAACACCATATATTTT.